Each of the 10 T cell receptor beta chains below was sequenced from the same sample in a study of T cells in Graves' hyperthyroidism and ophthalmopathy. Amplified TCR beta CDR3 regions derived from RNA transcripts. The primer set for the first-round RT-PCR of the TCR CDR3 was HTBI. In TCRdb, the multiplex PCR reads were re-called with MiXCR into one record per CDR3 protein. Here the sample spans roughly 170,000 distinct CDR3 sequences, over 8% being singletons. Sequencing was carried out using blood. The origin of the receptors is a woman under 30 with Graves' hyperthyroidism that later progressed to Graves' ophthalmopathy.

This clonotype was counted many times. The rearrangement links TRBV3-1 to TRBJ2-1; TRBD2 aligns across 11 bases. Germline lookup yields CDR1 LGHDT and CDR2 YNNKEL (reference sequence). V gave up 2 bases and J gave up 4 bases; unmatched junction bases: 4. This CDR3 is built from 16 residues. CDR3 sequence (DNA): TGTGCCAGCAGCCAACAACTAGCGGGAGCTTACAATGAGCAGTTCTTC. This encodes CASSQQLAGAYNEQFF.

The sample holds a few counts of this clonotype. Being one base from a much bigger clone, this may be a read error. The CDR3 DNA follows: TGTGCCGCCCTACGGACCGGGGAGCTGTTTTTT. Translating it yields CAALRTGELFF. The rearrangement joins TRBV6-1 to TRBJ2-2; no firm D call. Trimming took off 11 bases at V and 5 bases at J, with 9 bases between the two ends. The germline CDR1 and CDR2 sequences are MNHNS and SASEGT. CDR3 size: 11 residues.

This clonotype occurred a few times. The chain couples TRBV30 to TRBJ2-7; no clear D. The CDR3 is made up of 12 amino acids. Germline V gene lookup returns CDR1 GTSNPN and CDR2 SVGIG (reference sequence). With 2 bases removed from V and 2 bases from J, the gap between germline ends came to 7 bases. CDR3: CAWSRVTYEQYF. The CDR3 nucleotides are TGTGCCTGGAGTCGGGTAACCTACGAGCAGTACTTC.

This clonotype was picked up many times. The chain carries TRBV5-1 and TRBJ2-1; D may be TRBD2 (6 bases). V lost 3 bases and J lost 9, with 16 bases in between. The CDR3 extends over 14 amino acids. CDR1 and CDR2 (germline): SGHRS, YFSETQ. CDR3 in DNA: TGCGCCAGCAGCTATGAGACTAGTGGCGGTGAGCAGTTCTTC. Encoded protein: CASSYETSGGEQFF.

This clonotype was seen repeatedly, ten times or more. V usage is TRBV2 and J usage is TRBJ1-4; 7 positions match TRBD1. V shed 5 bases, J shed 10 bases, and the junction held 10 bases outside the gene matches. CDR3 length equals 14 residues. CDR1 is SNHLY, CDR2 FYNNEI, per germline. CDR3 residues: CASSSDRVGGKLFF. For the CDR3, the DNA is TGTGCCAGCAGTTCTGACAGGGTAGGAGGAAAACTGTTTTTT.

The table lists this clonotype with many counts. The V and J genes are TRBV5-4 and TRBJ2-5; tentative D call: TRBD1 (5 bases). This CDR3 contains 16 residues. The V end lost 1 base, the J end lost 4 bases, and 17 bases lay between the germline ends. CDR1 and CDR2 (germline): SGHNT, YYREEE (reference sequence). The CDR3 bases are TGTGCCAGCAGCTTGAATCAGGGTATAGGAAGAGAGACCCAGTACTTC. Translated, it gives CASSLNQGIGRETQYF.

This clonotype was counted at least ten times. Here the CDR3 DNA reads TGTGCCAGCAACCCTGGGGGATACTCCTACGAGCAGTACTTC. Translating gives CASNPGGYSYEQYF. This sequence joins TRBV11-2 and TRBJ2-7; D may be TRBD1 or TRBD2 (5 bases each). Trimming took off 7 bases at V and 0 bases at J, with 13 bases between the two ends. CDR3 length: 14 amino acids. CDR1 and CDR2 from the germline V gene are SGHAT and FQNNGV.

There are many counts of this clonotype. This sequence joins TRBV7-2 and TRBJ2-7; 8 bases agree with TRBD2. CDR1 and CDR2 from the germline V gene are SGHTA and FQGNSA. After removal of 3 bases from V and 2 bases from J, the junction contained 9 bases not matched to a gene. The CDR3 is 16 residues long. DNA for the CDR3: TGTGCCAGCAGCTTCTCCGGTGGGGGACTAGCCTACGAGCAGTACTTC. It translates to CASSFSGGGLAYEQYF.

This clonotype has a handful of counts. In nucleotides, the CDR3 is TGTGCCTGGGCCAGACAGGATTTGACCGTTTTGAACACTGAAGCTTTCTTT. It translates to CAWARQDLTVLNTEAFF. This chain joins TRBV30 and TRBJ1-1, with a tentative D call TRBD1 (6 bases). Looked up from germline, CDR1 is GTSNPN and CDR2 is SVGIG (reference sequence). The CDR3 runs 17 residues. V was shortened by 5 bases and J by 0 bases, with 22 bases between the two germline ends.

This clonotype showed up many times. The chain employs TRBV30 and TRBJ2-2; D may correspond to TRBD1 or TRBD2 (5 bases each). Trimming left V 4 bases short and J 6 bases short, with 18 bases between. Germline V gene data show CDR1 as GTSNPN and CDR2 as SVGIG (reference sequence). The CDR3 consists of 15 residues. This CDR3 reads CAWKLGDRLAGELFF. CDR3 bases: TGTGCCTGGAAGTTGGGGGATAGGTTAGCCGGGGAGCTGTTTTTT.